This is a list of T cell receptor beta chains from one sample in a study of blood T cell repertoires in COVID-19. Using immunoSEQ multiplex PCR, the repertoire was profiled, and TCRdb retains in-frame clones only, with some absent. The sample consists of 540,000 or so clones, roughly 91% of them appearing once. Sequences were obtained from peripheral blood. The origin of the receptors is a woman between 45 and 60 years old with COVID-19, enrolled during active disease. Both conserved end residues are part of each CDR3. Fields, in order: clone size, D gene, CDR3 length, V gene, J gene, CDR3 protein, CDR3 DNA. A D gene is named only where the DNA matches it firmly. Some rows mark clone size as missing; the rest say once, few, many or name a class of expanded clone.

abundance: NA
d_gene: NA
len: 16
v_gene: TRBV9
j_gene: TRBJ1-2
CDR3aa: CASSSPWGERNYGYTF
CDR3nt: TGTGCCAGCAGCTCTCCATGGGGGGAAAGAAACTATGGCTACACCTTC

abundance: NA
d_gene: NA
len: 17
v_gene: TRBV9
j_gene: TRBJ2-3
CDR3aa: CASSVGGRVPQADTQYF
CDR3nt: TGTGCCAGCAGCGTAGGGGGGCGGGTGCCCCAGGCAGATACGCAGTATTTT

abundance: NA
d_gene: TRBD1
len: 16
v_gene: TRBV11-2
j_gene: TRBJ1-6
CDR3aa: CASSLAAGTGFSPLHF
CDR3nt: TGTGCCAGCAGCTTAGCAGCCGGGACAGGGTTTTCACCCCTCCACTTT

abundance: NA
d_gene: TRBD2
len: 13
v_gene: TRBV18
j_gene: TRBJ2-7
CDR3aa: CASASSGRYEQYF
CDR3nt: TGTGCCAGCGCCTCTAGCGGACGTTACGAGCAGTACTTC

abundance: NA
d_gene: NA
len: 12
v_gene: TRBV6-2/TRBV6-3
j_gene: TRBJ2-7
CDR3aa: CASSKQGHEQYF
CDR3nt: TGTGCCAGCAGTAAACAGGGACACGAGCAGTACTTC

abundance: NA
d_gene: NA
len: 19
v_gene: TRBV30
j_gene: TRBJ1-2
CDR3aa: CAWSAPAGGSRGSDYGYTF
CDR3nt: TGTGCCTGGAGTGCCCCCGCGGGAGGGAGTAGGGGTAGTGACTATGGCTACACCTTC

abundance: NA
d_gene: TRBD1
len: 15
v_gene: TRBV7-6
j_gene: TRBJ2-3
CDR3aa: CASSLAQGFTDTQYF
CDR3nt: TGTGCCAGCAGCTTAGCACAGGGGTTTACAGATACGCAGTATTTT

abundance: NA
d_gene: TRBD1
len: 15
v_gene: TRBV3-1/TRBV3-2
j_gene: TRBJ2-1
CDR3aa: CASRPRQGAYNEQFF
CDR3nt: TGTGCCAGCAGACCGAGACAGGGGGCATACAATGAGCAGTTCTTC

abundance: NA
d_gene: NA
len: 15
v_gene: TRBV5-6
j_gene: TRBJ1-1
CDR3aa: CASSFGGPVNTEAFF
CDR3nt: TGTGCCAGCAGCTTCGGGGGTCCTGTAAACACTGAAGCTTTCTTT

abundance: NA
d_gene: NA
len: 13
v_gene: TRBV10-3
j_gene: TRBJ2-1
CDR3aa: CAIKAEAYDEQFF
CDR3nt: TGTGCCATCAAGGCAGAGGCCTATGATGAGCAGTTCTTC

abundance: NA
d_gene: TRBD1
len: 14
v_gene: TRBV5-4
j_gene: TRBJ2-5
CDR3aa: CASSWGQGQETQYF
CDR3nt: TGTGCCAGCAGCTGGGGACAGGGCCAAGAGACCCAGTACTTC

abundance: NA
d_gene: NA
len: 18
v_gene: TRBV5-5
j_gene: TRBJ2-1
CDR3aa: CASSLAEASGFSYNEQFF
CDR3nt: TGTGCCAGCAGCTTGGCCGAGGCTAGTGGTTTCTCCTACAATGAGCAGTTCTTC

abundance: NA
d_gene: NA
len: 14
v_gene: TRBV19
j_gene: TRBJ1-2
CDR3aa: CASSIPATNYGYTF
CDR3nt: TGTGCCAGTAGTATCCCCGCTACTAACTATGGCTACACCTTC

abundance: NA
d_gene: TRBD1
len: 15
v_gene: TRBV2
j_gene: TRBJ2-5
CDR3aa: CASMGDRGQRETQYF
CDR3nt: TGTGCCAGCATGGGAGACAGGGGGCAGAGGGAGACCCAGTACTTC

abundance: NA
d_gene: TRBD1
len: 15
v_gene: TRBV6-6
j_gene: TRBJ1-1
CDR3aa: CASKPTGAGNTEAFF
CDR3nt: TGTGCCAGCAAACCCACAGGGGCAGGGAATACTGAAGCTTTCTTT

abundance: NA
d_gene: NA
len: 14
v_gene: TRBV2
j_gene: TRBJ1-2
CDR3aa: CASSLRDILTGYTF
CDR3nt: TGTGCCAGCAGTCTCCGGGACATCTTAACGGGCTACACCTTC

abundance: NA
d_gene: NA
len: 12
v_gene: TRBV4-2
j_gene: TRBJ1-1
CDR3aa: CASSRVNTEAFF
CDR3nt: TGTGCCAGCAGCCGAGTGAACACTGAAGCTTTCTTT

abundance: NA
d_gene: NA
len: 15
v_gene: TRBV4-1
j_gene: TRBJ1-5
CDR3aa: CASSQDWAQGQPQHF
CDR3nt: TGCGCCAGCAGCCAAGATTGGGCCCAGGGGCAGCCCCAGCATTTT

abundance: NA
d_gene: NA
len: 14
v_gene: TRBV5-1
j_gene: TRBJ1-2
CDR3aa: CASSLKQGDFGYTF
CDR3nt: TGCGCCAGCAGCTTGAAACAGGGCGATTTTGGCTACACCTTC

abundance: NA
d_gene: TRBD2
len: 16
v_gene: TRBV6-1
j_gene: TRBJ2-3
CDR3aa: CASSVFSGGPTDTQYF
CDR3nt: TGTGCCAGCAGTGTATTTAGCGGGGGGCCCACAGATACGCAGTATTTT

abundance: NA
d_gene: NA
len: 11
v_gene: TRBV30
j_gene: TRBJ2-5
CDR3aa: CAWSLFQTQYF
CDR3nt: TGTGCCTGGAGCCTCTTTCAGACCCAGTACTTC

abundance: once
d_gene: TRBD2
len: 14
v_gene: TRBV19
j_gene: TRBJ2-3
CDR3aa: CASSLVAGEIQQYF
CDR3nt: TGTGCCAGTAGTTTGGTAGCGGGGGAAATCCAACAGTATTTT

abundance: NA
d_gene: NA
len: 11
v_gene: TRBV30
j_gene: TRBJ2-7
CDR3aa: CACNTEGEQYF
CDR3nt: TGTGCCTGTAATACGGAGGGGGAGCAGTACTTC

abundance: once
d_gene: NA
len: 12
v_gene: TRBV12-3/TRBV12-4
j_gene: TRBJ1-3
CDR3aa: CASTENSNTIYF
CDR3nt: TGTGCCAGCACTGAAAACAGTAACACCATATATTTT

abundance: NA
d_gene: TRBD2
len: 15
v_gene: TRBV30
j_gene: TRBJ2-3
CDR3aa: CAWSLSGGARDTQYF
CDR3nt: TGTGCCTGGAGTTTAAGCGGGGGGGCCCGGGATACGCAGTATTTT

abundance: few
d_gene: NA
len: 13
v_gene: TRBV11-3
j_gene: TRBJ1-1
CDR3aa: CASSHSTDTEAFF
CDR3nt: TGTGCCAGCAGCCATTCGACAGACACTGAAGCTTTCTTT

abundance: NA
d_gene: NA
len: 15
v_gene: TRBV6-5
j_gene: TRBJ1-1
CDR3aa: CASSYSTGLGTEAFF
CDR3nt: TGTGCCAGCAGTTACTCGACAGGACTTGGCACTGAAGCTTTCTTT

abundance: once
d_gene: NA
len: 15
v_gene: TRBV5-4
j_gene: TRBJ1-2
CDR3aa: CASRFDSTNDYGYTF
CDR3nt: TGTGCCAGCAGGTTCGACAGTACGAACGACTATGGCTACACCTTC

abundance: NA
d_gene: NA
len: 14
v_gene: TRBV2
j_gene: TRBJ1-2
CDR3aa: CASSVEGANYGYTF
CDR3nt: TGTGCCAGCAGCGTCGAAGGGGCTAACTATGGCTACACCTTC

abundance: NA
d_gene: TRBD1
len: 13
v_gene: TRBV20-1
j_gene: TRBJ1-5
CDR3aa: CSASSGGGQPQHF
CDR3nt: TGCAGTGCTAGTTCAGGGGGCGGCCAGCCCCAGCATTTT

abundance: NA
d_gene: NA
len: 16
v_gene: TRBV5-1
j_gene: TRBJ1-1
CDR3aa: CASSILGQDMNTEAFF
CDR3nt: TGCGCCAGCAGCATTCTGGGGCAGGACATGAACACTGAAGCTTTCTTT

abundance: NA
d_gene: NA
len: 13
v_gene: TRBV2
j_gene: TRBJ2-2
CDR3aa: CASSETDTGELFF
CDR3nt: TGTGCCAGCAGTGAGACAGACACCGGGGAGCTGTTTTTT

abundance: NA
d_gene: NA
len: 15
v_gene: TRBV2
j_gene: TRBJ1-1
CDR3aa: CASSEARGGASEAFF
CDR3nt: TGTGCCAGCAGTGAAGCCCGAGGAGGGGCCTCTGAAGCTTTCTTT

abundance: NA
d_gene: NA
len: 17
v_gene: TRBV19
j_gene: TRBJ2-1
CDR3aa: CASSMIPYPTSRVEQFF
CDR3nt: TGTGCCAGTAGTATGATCCCGTACCCCACCTCCCGAGTTGAGCAGTTCTTC

abundance: NA
d_gene: NA
len: 14
v_gene: TRBV10-3
j_gene: TRBJ2-5
CDR3aa: CAISESASQETQYF
CDR3nt: TGTGCCATCAGTGAGTCGGCTAGCCAAGAGACCCAGTACTTC

abundance: NA
d_gene: NA
len: 14
v_gene: TRBV3-1/TRBV3-2
j_gene: TRBJ1-4
CDR3aa: CASSRREQDEKLFF
CDR3nt: TGTGCCAGCAGCCGACGCGAACAGGACGAAAAACTGTTTTTT

abundance: NA
d_gene: NA
len: 14
v_gene: TRBV7-8
j_gene: TRBJ1-6
CDR3aa: CASSRLTGNSPLHF
CDR3nt: TGTGCCAGCAGCCGATTAACAGGGAATTCACCCCTCCACTTT

abundance: once
d_gene: TRBD1
len: 15
v_gene: TRBV9
j_gene: TRBJ1-1
CDR3aa: CASSAEGQMNTEAFF
CDR3nt: TGTGCCAGCAGCGCGGAGGGACAGATGAACACTGAAGCTTTCTTT

abundance: NA
d_gene: TRBD1
len: 13
v_gene: TRBV6-5
j_gene: TRBJ1-2
CDR3aa: CASSPGQNYGYTF
CDR3nt: TGTGCCAGCAGCCCGGGACAGAACTATGGCTACACCTTC

abundance: few
d_gene: NA
len: 18
v_gene: TRBV5-5
j_gene: TRBJ1-6
CDR3aa: CASSFSGVRSSYNSPLHF
CDR3nt: TGTGCCAGCAGCTTTTCGGGGGTCCGAAGCTCCTATAATTCACCCCTCCACTTT

abundance: NA
d_gene: TRBD1
len: 15
v_gene: TRBV18
j_gene: TRBJ2-7
CDR3aa: CASSPRQGTSYEQYF
CDR3nt: TGTGCCAGCTCACCTCGACAGGGGACTTCCTACGAGCAGTACTTC

abundance: NA
d_gene: NA
len: 14
v_gene: TRBV28
j_gene: TRBJ2-7
CDR3aa: CASKPTRQAYEQYF
CDR3nt: TGTGCCAGTAAACCGACGAGGCAAGCCTACGAGCAGTACTTC

abundance: NA
d_gene: TRBD2
len: 15
v_gene: TRBV7-9
j_gene: TRBJ2-7
CDR3aa: CASSSLAGGSYEQYF
CDR3nt: TGTGCCAGCAGCTCCCTAGCGGGGGGGTCCTACGAGCAGTACTTC

abundance: NA
d_gene: TRBD1
len: 15
v_gene: TRBV7-3
j_gene: TRBJ2-7
CDR3aa: CASSLGQGRYYEQYF
CDR3nt: TGTGCCAGCAGCTTAGGACAGGGGCGATACTACGAGCAGTACTTC

abundance: NA
d_gene: NA
len: 16
v_gene: TRBV11-2
j_gene: TRBJ1-4
CDR3aa: CASSSDSLGGNEKLFF
CDR3nt: TGTGCCAGCAGCTCCGACAGCCTGGGAGGTAATGAAAAACTGTTTTTT

abundance: NA
d_gene: NA
len: 13
v_gene: TRBV3-1/TRBV3-2
j_gene: TRBJ2-7
CDR3aa: CASSHPLTYEQYF
CDR3nt: TGTGCCAGCAGCCATCCCTTAACCTACGAGCAGTACTTC

abundance: NA
d_gene: TRBD1
len: 19
v_gene: TRBV19
j_gene: TRBJ2-6
CDR3aa: CASSEGLGGSLSGANVLTF
CDR3nt: TGTGCCAGTAGTGAAGGTCTAGGGGGCTCCCTTTCTGGGGCCAACGTCCTGACTTTC

abundance: few
d_gene: NA
len: 15
v_gene: TRBV7-8
j_gene: TRBJ1-1
CDR3aa: CASSPEADWNTEAFF
CDR3nt: TGTGCCAGCAGCCCCGAGGCAGATTGGAACACTGAAGCTTTCTTT

abundance: NA
d_gene: NA
len: 18
v_gene: TRBV11-1
j_gene: TRBJ2-3
CDR3aa: CASSLAGSGSTLTDTQYF
CDR3nt: TGTGCCAGCAGCTTAGCCGGGTCGGGTTCTACCCTCACAGATACGCAGTATTTT

abundance: NA
d_gene: NA
len: 14
v_gene: TRBV9
j_gene: TRBJ2-7
CDR3aa: CASSPRRVDSEQYF
CDR3nt: TGTGCCAGCAGCCCCAGGAGGGTAGACTCCGAGCAGTACTTC

abundance: NA
d_gene: TRBD1
len: 13
v_gene: TRBV29-1
j_gene: TRBJ1-1
CDR3aa: CSVPGQLNTEAFF
CDR3nt: TGCAGCGTTCCGGGACAGTTGAACACTGAAGCTTTCTTT

abundance: NA
d_gene: NA
len: 15
v_gene: TRBV6-1
j_gene: TRBJ1-2
CDR3aa: CASSEINTYNYGYTF
CDR3nt: TGTGCCAGCAGTGAAATCAACACGTATAACTATGGCTACACCTTC

abundance: NA
d_gene: NA
len: 13
v_gene: TRBV11-2
j_gene: TRBJ1-1
CDR3aa: CASSLPVNTEAFF
CDR3nt: TGTGCCAGCAGCTTACCAGTGAACACTGAAGCTTTCTTT

abundance: NA
d_gene: TRBD1
len: 11
v_gene: TRBV28
j_gene: TRBJ1-1
CDR3aa: CASSYDRAVLF
CDR3nt: TGTGCCAGCAGCTACGACAGGGCCGTCCTATTT

abundance: NA
d_gene: NA
len: 14
v_gene: TRBV6-5
j_gene: TRBJ1-5
CDR3aa: CASSPDRNIKPQHF
CDR3nt: TGTGCCAGCAGTCCCGACAGGAATATTAAGCCCCAGCATTTT

abundance: NA
d_gene: NA
len: 12
v_gene: TRBV30
j_gene: TRBJ1-3
CDR3aa: CAWRKWRNTIYF
CDR3nt: TGTGCCTGGAGAAAGTGGCGAAACACCATATATTTT

abundance: once
d_gene: NA
len: 20
v_gene: TRBV21-1
j_gene: TRBJ1-3
CDR3aa: CASSTSTVRHRHPSGNTIYF
CDR3nt: TGTGCCAGCAGCACTTCAACGGTCCGTCACCGCCATCCCTCTGGAAACACCATATATTTT

abundance: NA
d_gene: TRBD2
len: 14
v_gene: TRBV5-1
j_gene: TRBJ2-3
CDR3aa: CASSPVAGTDTQYF
CDR3nt: TGCGCCAGCAGCCCCGTAGCGGGGACAGATACGCAGTATTTT

abundance: NA
d_gene: NA
len: 16
v_gene: TRBV28
j_gene: TRBJ2-7
CDR3aa: CASSTRRTAPIYEQYF
CDR3nt: TGTGCCAGCAGTACCCGTCGGACAGCTCCTATCTACGAGCAGTACTTC